This T cell receptor beta chain was captured by sequencing in a study of shared clonotypes between healthy human individuals. Germline values: CDR1 MDHEN, CDR2 SYDVKM. V dropped 7 bases and J dropped 1 base, with 16 bases sitting between them. The CDR3 covers 15 residues. Method: immunoSEQ multiplex PCR; TCRdb's copy keeps in-frame clones and lacks some. The data show some 500,000 clones, roughly 95% seen once. Sequencing used naive CD4+ T cells sorted from blood. The sample's subset: CD45RA+ positively selected. The origin of this receptor is a woman aged 25 to 45 in good health. This chain connects TRBV28 to TRBJ2-5; a weak D match, TRBD1 (5 bases). The CDR3 coding sequence is TGTGCCAGCAAGGGCCTACAGGAAATCCAAGAGACCCAGTACTTC. It yields the protein CASKGLQEIQETQYF. Full variable domain (rest looked up from reference TRBV28 and TRBJ2-5): DVKVTQSSRYLVKRTGEKVFLECVQDMDHENMFWYRQDPGLGLRLIYFSYDVKMKEKGDIPEGYSVSREKKERFSLILESASTNQTSMYLCASKGLQEIQETQYFGPGTRLLVL.